This T cell receptor (beta chain) was sequenced during a study of cytotoxic CD8 clonotypes in ibrutinib-treated CLL. Across the whole study: IGHV unmutated 17 to 18; relapsed/refractory some ten; treatment-naive some 16.

CDR3 length equals 13 residues. Germline V gives CDR1 SNHLY, CDR2 FYNNEI. Unmatched junction bases numbered 2, after V lost 4 bases and J lost 3 bases. With sequencing, the targeted depth ranged from 1 in 200,000 to 1 in 1 million T cells. TCRdb's copy holds only in-frame clones and misses some; the assay was immunoSEQ multiplex PCR. The sample yields about 120,000 clones, 70% to 90% seen once. The V call is TRBV2, the J call TRBJ1-1; 7 nucleotides match TRBD1. Sequencing was performed on PBMCs, taken after 24 months of ibrutinib treatment. The source is a human donor with chronic lymphocytic leukemia. CDR3 DNA sequence: TGTGCCAGCAGTGGAGACAGGGACACTGAAGCTTTCTTT. It codes for CASSGDRDTEAFF.